This is a list of T cell receptor beta chains from one sample in a study of cytotoxic CD8 clonotypes in ibrutinib-treated CLL. Some clones are missing from TCRdb's copy, which holds only in-frame ones; the method was immunoSEQ multiplex PCR. The sample lists some 130,000 clones; about 78% were seen once. Source: PBMCs, taken after 24 months of ibrutinib treatment. The receptors here all came from a human donor with chronic lymphocytic leukemia. Each CDR3 is given with its conserved first and last residue. D genes are given only for firm matches. Where a row states a size, it is once, few, many or the class of an expanded clone; other rows omit it.

J gene | V gene | clone size | D gene | CDR3 DNA | CDR3 protein
TRBJ1-2 | TRBV9 | . | . | TGTGCCAGCAGCTCTCAGAGTAGGGGACCGGAGTCCCTTCCTTTCTATGGCTACACCTTC | CASSSQSRGPESLPFYGYTF
TRBJ2-2 | TRBV9 | once | . | TGTGCCAGCAGCCCCACCGGGCAGGGGACTAACACCGGGGAGCTGTTTTTT | CASSPTGQGTNTGELFF
TRBJ2-7 | TRBV29-1 | . | . | TGCAGCGTGGGCAGGGGAGACTACGAGCAGTACTTC | CSVGRGDYEQYF
TRBJ2-3 | TRBV6-4 | . | . | TGTGCCAGAGATACGCAGTATTTT | CARDTQYF
TRBJ1-6 | TRBV7-2 | . | TRBD1 | TGTGCCAGCAGCCCTAAAGGACAGGGCCCCTCCTATAATTCACCCCTCCACTTT | CASSPKGQGPSYNSPLHF
TRBJ2-4 | TRBV7-2 | . | . | TGTGCCAGCAGCTTAGCGGACAGCAAAAAAAACATTCAGTACTTC | CASSLADSKKNIQYF
TRBJ2-2 | TRBV4-1 | once | TRBD2 | TGCGCCAGCAGCCCGGGGATGGGGGCTAGCGGGACCGGGGAGCTGTTTTTT | CASSPGMGASGTGELFF
TRBJ1-5 | TRBV30 | few | . | TGTGCCTGGAGGCAGGGCAATCAGCCCCAGCATTTT | CAWRQGNQPQHF
TRBJ1-2 | TRBV6-1 | . | . | TGTGCCAGCAGCGACAGGCGACTTAGAGGCTACACCTTC | CASSDRRLRGYTF
TRBJ2-5 | TRBV10-3 | . | TRBD2 | TGTGCCATCAGTGAGACTAGCGGAAAAGAGACCCAGTACTTC | CAISETSGKETQYF
TRBJ2-2 | TRBV4-2 | . | TRBD2 | TGTGCCAGCAGCCAAGAGGCGAGGACTAGCGGTCCTCGAAACACCGGGGAGCTGTTTTTT | CASSQEARTSGPRNTGELFF
TRBJ2-7 | TRBV6-1 | . | . | TGTGCCAGTCCCACCTTGGAGGGGGGCTACGAGCAGTACTTC | CASPTLEGGYEQYF
TRBJ1-3 | TRBV5-4 | many | . | TGTGCCAGCAGCCCGGACGGCAGCTCTGGAAACACCATATATTTT | CASSPDGSSGNTIYF
TRBJ2-1 | TRBV7-3 | . | . | TGTGCCAGCAGCTCCTCCGGGACTTTGCAGTTCTTC | CASSSSGTLQFF
TRBJ2-1 | TRBV28 | once | TRBD1 | TGTGCCAGCAGCACCCCTCAGGGGGACTCCTACAATGAGCAGTTCTTC | CASSTPQGDSYNEQFF
TRBJ1-5 | TRBV18 | . | . | TGTGCCAGCTCACCAGGGGTGGATCAGCCCCAGCATTTT | CASSPGVDQPQHF
TRBJ1-1 | TRBV30 | . | . | TGTGCCTGGAGGCAAATGAACACTGAAGCTTTCTTT | CAWRQMNTEAFF
TRBJ1-1 | TRBV4-3 | . | . | TGCGCCAGCAGCCGGATTATGAACACTGAAGCTTTCTTT | CASSRIMNTEAFF
TRBJ1-2 | TRBV6-5 | many | . | TGTGCCAGCAGTTCCGAGGATTCCTATGGCTACACCTTC | CASSSEDSYGYTF
TRBJ1-3 | TRBV7-6 | . | TRBD1 | TGTGCCAGCAGATCGGCAGGGGGCCGGGTATCTGGAAACACCATATATTTT | CASRSAGGRVSGNTIYF
TRBJ2-3 | TRBV19 | once | . | TGTGCCAGTAGTATGGGGCAGGGAGTTGTGGATACGCAGTATTTT | CASSMGQGVVDTQYF
TRBJ2-7 | TRBV19 | . | TRBD1 | TGTGCCAGTGCCTCGGGACAGGGTAACGAGCAGTACTTC | CASASGQGNEQYF
TRBJ1-1 | TRBV6-5 | . | . | TGTGCCAGCGGATGGGGGGCCACTGAAGCTTTCTTT | CASGWGATEAFF
TRBJ2-2 | TRBV6-5 | . | TRBD2 | TGTGCCAGCAGTACCAGCGGGGAAGGAACCGGGGAGCTGTTTTTT | CASSTSGEGTGELFF
TRBJ1-1 | TRBV5-1 | . | . | TGCGCCAGCAGCGCCAGCTGGGCAGCCAGTGAAGCTTTCTTT | CASSASWAASEAFF
TRBJ1-5 | TRBV7-9 | . | . | TGTGCCAGCAGCTTAGGCGGTGCCGATCAGCCCCAGCATTTT | CASSLGGADQPQHF
TRBJ1-2 | TRBV6-5 | once | . | TGTGCCAGCAGCCTCTGGGGCGGCCACAACTATGGCTACACCTTC | CASSLWGGHNYGYTF
TRBJ1-1 | TRBV5-1 | . | . | TGCGCCAGCGGGCTCAGGTACGGGGGCACTGAAGCTTTCTTT | CASGLRYGGTEAFF
TRBJ1-5 | TRBV5-5 | . | . | TGTGCCAGCAGCCCCGGCGCGGGCCAGCCCCAGCATTTT | CASSPGAGQPQHF